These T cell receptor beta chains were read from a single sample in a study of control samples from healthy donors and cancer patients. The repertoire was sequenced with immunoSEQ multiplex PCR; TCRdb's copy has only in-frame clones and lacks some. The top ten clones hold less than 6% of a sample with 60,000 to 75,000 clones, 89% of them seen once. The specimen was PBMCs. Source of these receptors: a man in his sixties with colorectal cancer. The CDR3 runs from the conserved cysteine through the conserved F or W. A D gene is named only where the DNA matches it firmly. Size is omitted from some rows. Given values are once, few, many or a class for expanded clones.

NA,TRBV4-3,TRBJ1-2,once,CASSQERRGYGYTF
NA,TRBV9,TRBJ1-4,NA,CASSVAWGGPNEKLFF
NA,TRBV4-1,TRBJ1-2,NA,CASRPGQSDYGYTF
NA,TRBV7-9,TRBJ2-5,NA,CASSLPQIVETQYF
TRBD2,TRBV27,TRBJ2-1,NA,CASGPPGLAGGHEQFF
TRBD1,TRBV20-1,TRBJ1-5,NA,CSASPDRESNQPQHF
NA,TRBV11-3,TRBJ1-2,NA,CASSSDSYYGYTF
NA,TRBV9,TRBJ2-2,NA,CASSVDPGPTGELFF
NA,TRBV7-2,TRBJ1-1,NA,CASSLRGMNTEAFF
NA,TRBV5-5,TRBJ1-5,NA,CASSPAGPGQPQHF
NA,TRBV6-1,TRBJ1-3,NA,CASSEMSSGNTIYF
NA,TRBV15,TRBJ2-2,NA,CATSRGGANTGELFF
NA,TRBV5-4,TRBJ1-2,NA,CASSFGQGDGYTF
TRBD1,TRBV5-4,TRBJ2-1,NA,CASSLGQGNEQFF
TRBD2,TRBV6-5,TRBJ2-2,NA,CASSYKRGGAGELFF
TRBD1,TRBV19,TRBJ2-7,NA,CASSRGTGSYEQYF
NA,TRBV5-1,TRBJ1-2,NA,CASSLDSPNYGYTF
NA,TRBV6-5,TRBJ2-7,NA,CASSYSRGTYEQYF
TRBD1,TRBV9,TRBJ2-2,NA,CASSGQAATGELFF
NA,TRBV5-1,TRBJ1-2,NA,CASSVGQFYGYTF
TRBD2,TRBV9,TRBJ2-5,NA,CASSPGTIPQETQYF
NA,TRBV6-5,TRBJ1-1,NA,CASSYGRAEAFF
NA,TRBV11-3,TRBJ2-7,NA,CASSLGGTTYEQYF
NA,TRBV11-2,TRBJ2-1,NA,CASRPSPGRWEQFF
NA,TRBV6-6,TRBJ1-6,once,CASSYGQGNSPLHF
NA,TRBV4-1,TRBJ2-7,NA,CASSQEKGRGYEQYF
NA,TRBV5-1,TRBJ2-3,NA,CASSLGSMADTQYF
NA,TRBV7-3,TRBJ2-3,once,CASSSTGTGWGTQYF
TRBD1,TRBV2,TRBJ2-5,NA,CASLQGAGGKTQYF
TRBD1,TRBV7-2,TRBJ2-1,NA,CASSFRLGTETYNEQFF
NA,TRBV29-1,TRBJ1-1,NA,CSVDGEKNTEAFF
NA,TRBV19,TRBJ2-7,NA,CASSFFGLVNEQYF
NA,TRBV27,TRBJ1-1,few,CASSPTTENTEAFF
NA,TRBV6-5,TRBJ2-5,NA,CASSYSPGGVETQYF
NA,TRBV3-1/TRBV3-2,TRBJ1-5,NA,CASSQGDNQPQHF
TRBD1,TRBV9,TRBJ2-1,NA,CASTPGQGASYNEQFF
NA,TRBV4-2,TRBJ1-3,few,CASSQERTGGYSGNTIYF
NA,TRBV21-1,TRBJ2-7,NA,CASHSRGAYEQYF
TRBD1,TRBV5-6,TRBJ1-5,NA,CASSLAGGYQPQHF
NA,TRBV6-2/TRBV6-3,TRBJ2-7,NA,CASSYSIGTSYEQYF
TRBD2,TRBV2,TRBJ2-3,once,CASSDAVAGGTTDTQYF
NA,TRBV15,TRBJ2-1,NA,CATSRGGFLEQFF
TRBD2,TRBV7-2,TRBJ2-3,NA,CASSPKPQRGATDTQYF
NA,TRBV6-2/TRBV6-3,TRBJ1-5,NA,CASSYPAGGGPNQPQHF
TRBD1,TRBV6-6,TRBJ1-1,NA,CASSYKRTGDTEAFF
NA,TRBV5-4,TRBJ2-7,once,CASSPGQWGSYEQYF